This T cell receptor (beta chain) was observed in a study of graft-versus-host responses after intestinal transplantation. About the research overall: Once they had received anti-thymocyte globulin induction, all recipients took tacrolimus and steroids for around 3 years. Whole-study findings and limits: GvH clones appeared in recipient marrow, some first in ileum or blood. The study found high graft-versus-host to host-versus-graft clonal ratios in allografts of patients with graft-donor T cell macrochimerism.

The CDR3 is 15 amino acids. With V trimmed by 2 bases and J by 5 bases, 5 bases remained unmatched. CDR1 and CDR2 from the germline V gene are SGHAT and FQNNGV. The researchers put roughly 200,000 CFSE-labeled responder cells into plates with roughly 200,000 irradiated, violet-dye-labeled stimulator cells. Post-reaction sorting isolated proliferating CFSE-low CD3+CD4+ and CD3+CD8+ responders. Profiled with immunoSEQ multiplex PCR; TCRdb holds only in-frame clones, not every one. Here the sample spans about 4,700 clones, 25% to 35% being singletons. The receptor was isolated from a human patient who was an organ donor for intestinal transplantation. The V call is TRBV11-2, the J call TRBJ2-3, with 9 bases that match TRBD1. The sequenced sample was alloreactive CD8+ T cells from a mixed lymphocyte reaction culture, obtained before transplantation. Described subset: CFSE-low proliferating T cells sorted from roughly six-day pre-transplant mixed lymphocyte reaction (GvH or HvG direction). DNA for the CDR3: TGTGCCAGCAGCTTACCGGGACAGGGCGAAGATACGCAGTATTTT. Translation: CASSLPGQGEDTQYF.